This T cell receptor (beta chain) was obtained from a study of blood T cell repertoires in COVID-19. Study-level background: Collection of acute and convalescent COVID-19 samples took place in the United States, Italy and Spain. Sample material is recorded as cDNA or gDNA derived from T cells, B-cell-depleted T cells, or PBMCs.

The CDR3 runs to 16 residues. Per the original data handling: Counts of nucleated cells, estimated from reference gene primer amplification, were obtained. Using immunoSEQ multiplex PCR, the repertoire was profiled, and TCRdb retains in-frame clones only, with some absent. Clonal size and the V and J genes are those of that table, whereas D and trimming came from the DNA. The sample includes more than 200,000 clones, roughly nine tenths of them seen just once. Input material: peripheral blood. The clonotype originates from a woman aged 45-65 years with acute or convalescent COVID-19. The genes are TRBV12-2 and TRBJ1-2; TRBD1 is the table's D call, not checked against the DNA. TRBV12-2 is a documented pseudogene. CDR3 residues: CASRPEARDTFYGYTF. DNA for the CDR3: TGTGCAAGTCGCCCCGAGGCTAGGGACACTTTCTATGGCTACACCTTC.